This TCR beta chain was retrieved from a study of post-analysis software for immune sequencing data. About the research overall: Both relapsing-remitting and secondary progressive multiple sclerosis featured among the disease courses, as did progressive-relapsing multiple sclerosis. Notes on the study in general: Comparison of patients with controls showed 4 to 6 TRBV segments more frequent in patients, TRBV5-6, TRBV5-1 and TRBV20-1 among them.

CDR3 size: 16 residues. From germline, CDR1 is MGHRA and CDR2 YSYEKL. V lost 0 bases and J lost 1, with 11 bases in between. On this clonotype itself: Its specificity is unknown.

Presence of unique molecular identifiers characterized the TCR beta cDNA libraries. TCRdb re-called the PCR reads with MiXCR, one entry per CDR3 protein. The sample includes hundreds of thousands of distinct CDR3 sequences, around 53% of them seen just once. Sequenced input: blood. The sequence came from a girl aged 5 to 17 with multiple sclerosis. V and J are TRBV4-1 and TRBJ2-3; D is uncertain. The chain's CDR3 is CASSQERQTGTDTQYF. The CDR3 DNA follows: TGCGCCAGCAGCCAAGAACGTCAAACGGGCACAGATACGCAGTATTTT.